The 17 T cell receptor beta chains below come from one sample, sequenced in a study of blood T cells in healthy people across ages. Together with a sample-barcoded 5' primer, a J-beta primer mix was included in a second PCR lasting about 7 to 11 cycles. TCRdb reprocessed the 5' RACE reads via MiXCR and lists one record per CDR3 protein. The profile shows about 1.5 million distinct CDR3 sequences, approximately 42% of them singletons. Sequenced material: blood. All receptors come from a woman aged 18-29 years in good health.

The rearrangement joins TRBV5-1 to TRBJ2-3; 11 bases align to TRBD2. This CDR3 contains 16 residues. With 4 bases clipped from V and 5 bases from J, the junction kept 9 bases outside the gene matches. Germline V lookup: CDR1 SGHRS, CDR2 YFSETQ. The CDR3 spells CASSVGGLADGDTQYF. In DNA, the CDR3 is TGCGCCAGCAGCGTTGGGGGACTAGCGGATGGAGATACGCAGTATTTT.

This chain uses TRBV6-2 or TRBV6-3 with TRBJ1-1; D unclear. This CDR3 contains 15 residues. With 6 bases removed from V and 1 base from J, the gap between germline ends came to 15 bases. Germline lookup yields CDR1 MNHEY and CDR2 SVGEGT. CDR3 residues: CASRSTGRRNTEAFF. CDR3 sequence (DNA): TGTGCCAGCAGATCAACCGGACGGCGGAACACTGAAGCTTTCTTT.

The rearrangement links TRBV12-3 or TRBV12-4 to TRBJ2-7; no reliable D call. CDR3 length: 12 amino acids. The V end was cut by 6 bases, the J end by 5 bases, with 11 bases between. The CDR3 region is CASRRIGDEQYF. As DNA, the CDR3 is TGTGCCAGCAGAAGGATCGGAGACGAGCAGTACTTC.

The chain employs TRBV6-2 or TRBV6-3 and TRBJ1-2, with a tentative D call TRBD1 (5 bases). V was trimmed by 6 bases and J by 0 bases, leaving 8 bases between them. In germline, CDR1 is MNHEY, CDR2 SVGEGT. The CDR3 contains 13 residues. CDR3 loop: CASRKTANYGYTF. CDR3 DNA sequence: TGTGCCAGCAGGAAGACAGCTAACTATGGCTACACCTTC.

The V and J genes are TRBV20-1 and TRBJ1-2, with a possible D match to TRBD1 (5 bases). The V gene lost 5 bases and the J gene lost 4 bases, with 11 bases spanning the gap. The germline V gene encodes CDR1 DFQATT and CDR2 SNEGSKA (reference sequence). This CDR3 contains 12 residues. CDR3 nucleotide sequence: TGCAGTGCTGGACATGAGTCCTATGGCTACACCTTC. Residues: CSAGHESYGYTF.

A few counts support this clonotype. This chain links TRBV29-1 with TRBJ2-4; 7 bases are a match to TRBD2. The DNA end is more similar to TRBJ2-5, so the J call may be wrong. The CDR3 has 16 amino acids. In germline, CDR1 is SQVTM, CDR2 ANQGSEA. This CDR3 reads CSVEDDRRERGETQYF. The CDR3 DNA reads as TGCAGCGTTGAAGATGATAGGCGGGAGCGGGGTGAGACCCAGTACTTC.

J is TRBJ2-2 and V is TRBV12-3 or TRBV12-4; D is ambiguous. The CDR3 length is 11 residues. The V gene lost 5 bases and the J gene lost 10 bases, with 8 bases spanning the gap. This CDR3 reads CASSLPEELFF. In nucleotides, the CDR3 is TGTGCCAGCAGTCTCCCCGAGGAGCTGTTTTTT.

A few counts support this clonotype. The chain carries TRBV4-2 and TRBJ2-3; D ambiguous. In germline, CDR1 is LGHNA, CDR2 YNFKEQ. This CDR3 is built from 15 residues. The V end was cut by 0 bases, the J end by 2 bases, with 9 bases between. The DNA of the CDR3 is TGTGCCAGCAGCCAAGAGCTCCAGGCCACAGATACGCAGTATTTT. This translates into CASSQELQATDTQYF.

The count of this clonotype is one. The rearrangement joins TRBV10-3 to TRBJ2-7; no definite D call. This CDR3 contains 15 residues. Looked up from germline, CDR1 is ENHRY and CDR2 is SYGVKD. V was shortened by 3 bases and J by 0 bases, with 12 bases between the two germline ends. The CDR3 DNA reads TGTGCCATCAGTGATCCCGGGCTCAGCTCCTACGAGCAGTACTTC. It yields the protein CAISDPGLSSYEQYF.

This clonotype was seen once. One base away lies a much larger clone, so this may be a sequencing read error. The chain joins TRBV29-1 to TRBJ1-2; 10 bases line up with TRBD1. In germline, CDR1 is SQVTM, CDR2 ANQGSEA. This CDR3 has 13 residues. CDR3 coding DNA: TGCAGCGTGGGGACAGGGGTTAACTATGGCTTCACCTTC. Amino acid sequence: CSVGTGVNYGFTF.

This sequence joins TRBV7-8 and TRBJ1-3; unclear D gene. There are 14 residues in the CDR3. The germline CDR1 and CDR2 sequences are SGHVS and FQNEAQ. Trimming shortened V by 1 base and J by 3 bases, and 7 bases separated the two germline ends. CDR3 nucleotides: TGTGCCAGCAGCTTAGTTGCTCGTGGAAACACCATATATTTT. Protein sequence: CASSLVARGNTIYF.

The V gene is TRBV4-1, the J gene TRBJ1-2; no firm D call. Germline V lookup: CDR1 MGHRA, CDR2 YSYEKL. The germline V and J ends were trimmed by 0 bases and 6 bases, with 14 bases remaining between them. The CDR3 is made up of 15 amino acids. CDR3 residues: CASSQDVRVRHGYTF. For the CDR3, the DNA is TGCGCCAGCAGCCAAGATGTTAGGGTTAGGCATGGCTACACCTTC.

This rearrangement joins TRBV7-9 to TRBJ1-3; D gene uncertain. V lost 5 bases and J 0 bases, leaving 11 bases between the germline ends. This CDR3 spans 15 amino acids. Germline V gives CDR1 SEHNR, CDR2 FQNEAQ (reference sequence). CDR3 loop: CASSTDWSSGNTIYF. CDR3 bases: TGTGCCAGCAGCACGGACTGGAGCTCTGGAAACACCATATATTTT.

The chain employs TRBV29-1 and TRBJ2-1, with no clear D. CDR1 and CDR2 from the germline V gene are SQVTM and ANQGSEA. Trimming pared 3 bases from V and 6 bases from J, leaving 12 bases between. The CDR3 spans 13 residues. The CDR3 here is CSVDGMGVNEQFF. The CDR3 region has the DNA TGCAGCGTTGACGGAATGGGTGTCAATGAGCAGTTCTTC.

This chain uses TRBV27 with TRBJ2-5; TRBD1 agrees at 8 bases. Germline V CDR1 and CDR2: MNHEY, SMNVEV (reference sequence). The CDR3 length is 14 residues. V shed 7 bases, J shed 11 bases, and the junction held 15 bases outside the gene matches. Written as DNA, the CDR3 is TGTGCCAGCAAGCCCCAGGGGGCTCTGAGTGAGCAGTACTTC. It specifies CASKPQGALSEQYF.

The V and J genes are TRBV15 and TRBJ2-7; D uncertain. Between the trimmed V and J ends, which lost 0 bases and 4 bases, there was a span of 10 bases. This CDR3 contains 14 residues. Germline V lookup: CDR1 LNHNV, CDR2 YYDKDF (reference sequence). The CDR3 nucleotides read TGTGCCACCAGCAGAGATAACAGAAGATACGAGCAGTACTTC. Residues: CATSRDNRRYEQYF.

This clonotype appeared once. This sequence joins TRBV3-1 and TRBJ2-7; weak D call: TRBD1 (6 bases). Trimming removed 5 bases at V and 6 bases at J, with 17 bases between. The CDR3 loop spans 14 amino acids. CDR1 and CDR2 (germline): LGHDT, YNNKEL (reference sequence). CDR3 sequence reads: CASSAQGTPGEQYF. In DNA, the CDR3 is TGTGCCAGCAGCGCTCAGGGGACCCCGGGCGAGCAGTACTTC.